This T cell receptor beta chain was observed in a study of CD8 T cells in Susac syndrome. Study results and caveats: TCR sequencing and HLA analysis covered a relatively small number of individuals.

Points on this clonotype: As yet, its antigen is unknown.

Unmatched junction bases numbered 10, after V lost 5 bases and J lost 5 bases. The germline CDR1 and CDR2 sequences are MDHEN and SYDVKM. The CDR3 is 15 amino acids. It was with random hexamers that about 0.45 to 1 ug RNA was reverse transcribed. TCRdb re-derived calls from the immunoSEQ multiplex PCR reads in MiXCR, one entry per CDR3 protein. The table has about 69,000 distinct CDR3 sequences, about 91% seen once; the top ten hold under 0.65%. V and J are TRBV28 and TRBJ1-2, with 8 bases aligning to TRBD1. Sequencing input: CD8+ T cells from PBMCs. This clonotype was sampled from a human donor with multiple sclerosis. Here the CDR3 DNA reads TGTGCCAGCAGTCCACGGACAGGGTGGGGGTATGGCTACACCTTC. It translates to CASSPRTGWGYGYTF.